This is a list of T cell receptor beta chains from one sample in a study of shared clonotypes between healthy human individuals. The table came from immunoSEQ multiplex PCR; TCRdb's copy has only in-frame clones and leaves some out. This sample yields roughly 2.1 million clones, of which approximately 94% are seen a single time; 1.5% to 2% belongs to the top ten. Sequences were obtained from naive CD8+ T cells from PBMCs. Every receptor here comes from a man younger than 30 in good health. Some clones in this sample may be carry-over from other donors' samples. CDR3s include the opening cysteine and the closing phenylalanine or tryptophan. The D gene is left open where the match is weak. The size of a clone is reported for some rows only, either as once, few or many, or as a class for expanded clones.

abundance: once
j_gene: TRBJ2-2
d_gene: NA
v_gene: TRBV6-5
CDR3aa: CASSYLRSAGELFF
CDR3nt: TGTGCCAGCAGTTACCTCCGAAGCGCCGGGGAGCTGTTTTTT

abundance: NA
j_gene: TRBJ2-5
d_gene: TRBD2
v_gene: TRBV4-2
CDR3aa: CASSRSGTSGREGQETQYF
CDR3nt: TGTGCCAGCAGCCGCTCCGGGACTAGCGGGAGGGAGGGACAAGAGACCCAGTACTTC

abundance: once
j_gene: TRBJ2-1
d_gene: NA
v_gene: TRBV6-1
CDR3aa: CASMGPLTYNEQFF
CDR3nt: TGTGCCAGCATGGGCCCCCTAACGTACAATGAGCAGTTCTTC

abundance: NA
j_gene: TRBJ2-7
d_gene: NA
v_gene: TRBV5-6
CDR3aa: CASSLGRQEQYF
CDR3nt: TGTGCCAGCAGCTTGGGCAGACAAGAGCAGTACTTC

abundance: few
j_gene: TRBJ1-3
d_gene: NA
v_gene: TRBV25-1
CDR3aa: CASSESDRGNTIYF
CDR3nt: TGTGCCAGCAGTGAATCTGACCGTGGAAACACCATATATTTT

abundance: NA
j_gene: TRBJ2-7
d_gene: TRBD2
v_gene: TRBV4-3
CDR3aa: CASSHQRGLAGGDEQYF
CDR3nt: TGCGCCAGCAGCCACCAAAGGGGCCTAGCGGGAGGAGACGAGCAGTACTTC

abundance: NA
j_gene: TRBJ1-1
d_gene: NA
v_gene: TRBV29-1
CDR3aa: CSVVFTGNTEAFF
CDR3nt: TGCAGCGTTGTCTTCACAGGGAACACTGAAGCTTTCTTT

abundance: NA
j_gene: TRBJ1-1
d_gene: NA
v_gene: TRBV7-2
CDR3aa: CASSFPTRVPMNTEAFF
CDR3nt: TGTGCCAGCAGCTTCCCGACCCGAGTGCCAATGAACACTGAAGCTTTCTTT

abundance: NA
j_gene: TRBJ1-2
d_gene: NA
v_gene: TRBV7-6
CDR3aa: CASSLQPQGNYGYTF
CDR3nt: TGTGCCAGCAGCTTACAACCACAGGGAAACTATGGCTACACCTTC

abundance: NA
j_gene: TRBJ2-1
d_gene: NA
v_gene: TRBV7-3
CDR3aa: CASSLTASLRLGRENEQFF
CDR3nt: TGTGCCAGCAGCTTAACAGCTTCCCTCCGGTTGGGGCGGGAAAATGAGCAGTTCTTC

abundance: NA
j_gene: TRBJ2-3
d_gene: TRBD2
v_gene: TRBV10-3
CDR3aa: CAIRHDREGRTDTQYF
CDR3nt: TGTGCCATCAGACACGACCGGGAGGGAAGAACAGATACGCAGTATTTT

abundance: NA
j_gene: TRBJ2-1
d_gene: TRBD2
v_gene: TRBV27
CDR3aa: CASSAPRISGRISEQFF
CDR3nt: TGTGCCAGCAGTGCCCCCCGTATTAGCGGGAGAATTTCTGAGCAGTTCTTC

abundance: few
j_gene: TRBJ1-4
d_gene: NA
v_gene: TRBV2
CDR3aa: CASSERRSTNEKLFF
CDR3nt: TGTGCCAGCAGTGAGCGGCGGTCAACTAATGAAAAACTGTTTTTT